The rows below give T cell receptor beta chains drawn from one sample of a study of T cell responses to AZD1222 COVID-19 vaccine. Sequencing used immunoSEQ multiplex PCR; TCRdb keeps in-frame clones, though not all of them. The sample shows approximately 140,000 clones, more than 85% of them seen only once. This specimen was peripheral blood, taken on day 0 of AZD1222 vaccination. Receptors were obtained from an adult in good health. Both conserved end residues are part of each CDR3. Fields, in order: J gene, D gene, clone size, V gene, CDR3 DNA, CDR3 protein. A D gene is named only where the DNA matches it firmly. Expanded clones get a size class; other rows say once, few or many, or leave the size out.

TRBJ2-7 . . TRBV11-3 TGTGCCAGCAGCTTAGGGGGACCCAGGAGCTCCTACGAGCAGTACTTC CASSLGGPRSSYEQYF
TRBJ2-2 . . TRBV7-9 TGTGCCAGCAGCTTAGTAGGGACTCCCAGAGAGGGGGAGCTGTTTTTT CASSLVGTPREGELFF
TRBJ1-2 TRBD1 . TRBV7-2 TGTGCCAGCAGCTTAGAGTTCGTGACAGGGCATGGCTACACCTTC CASSLEFVTGHGYTF
TRBJ2-7 . . TRBV12-3/TRBV12-4 TGTGCCAGCAGTTCCCTGAACTACGAGCAGTACTTC CASSSLNYEQYF
TRBJ2-3 TRBD2 . TRBV3-1/TRBV3-2 TGTGCCACCGAGGGGCCAGCGGGAGAAAGTGGAGATACGCAGTATTTT CATEGPAGESGDTQYF
TRBJ2-7 . . TRBV27 TGTGCCAGCAGTTTCGCCGGACGCGAGCAGTACTTC CASSFAGREQYF
TRBJ2-7 . . TRBV29-1 TGCAGCGTAGCTACAGGGCTAGGAGTGGGCGAGCAGTACTTC CSVATGLGVGEQYF
TRBJ2-5 . . TRBV11-1 TGTGCCAGCAGCTCGTCAGCCGACGTTGAGACCCAGTACTTC CASSSSADVETQYF
TRBJ1-2 . . TRBV5-1 TGCGCCAGCAGCTCCAGGGACGGTGCAGGCTACACCTTC CASSSRDGAGYTF
TRBJ2-5 . . TRBV12-3/TRBV12-4 TGTGCCAGCACACAGGGAGCCAAAGAGACCCAGTACTTC CASTQGAKETQYF
TRBJ2-1 . . TRBV6-2/TRBV6-3 TGTGCCAGCAGTTACTTCTCCACAGGGTCCAATGAGCAGTTCTTC CASSYFSTGSNEQFF
TRBJ2-1 . . TRBV30 TGTGCCTGGAGTGGCCAGCTCGATGAGCAGTTCTTC CAWSGQLDEQFF
TRBJ2-1 TRBD2 . TRBV7-3 TGTGCCAGCAGCCCTTTACTTGGGACTAGCGACTACAATGAGCAGTTCTTC CASSPLLGTSDYNEQFF
TRBJ2-1 . . TRBV6-2/TRBV6-3 TGTGCCAGCAGTTACTCAACTCCCCGGGACCCGGCCGGCAATGAGCAGTTCTTC CASSYSTPRDPAGNEQFF
TRBJ1-2 . . TRBV28 TGTGCCAGCAGTTTATCGGGAAGGGGGGCCAACTATGGCTACACCTTC CASSLSGRGANYGYTF
TRBJ2-7 . . TRBV12-3/TRBV12-4 TGTGCCAGCAGTTTTGACTACTCCTACGAGCAGTACTTC CASSFDYSYEQYF
TRBJ2-6 TRBD2 . TRBV15 TGTGCCACAACCCCCCTAGCGGGGTCTGGGGCCAACGTCCTGACTTTC CATTPLAGSGANVLTF
TRBJ2-5 TRBD2 . TRBV5-1 TGCGCCAGCAGCTTAACCCTTAGCGGGGGGCAAGAGACCCAGTACTTC CASSLTLSGGQETQYF
TRBJ1-1 . few TRBV19 TGTGCCAGTAGAACAGGGCGTGAAACTGAAGCTTTCTTT CASRTGRETEAFF
TRBJ2-7 . . TRBV20-1 TGCAGTGCTAGTACACCGGGACAACTTCCCGAGCAGTACTTC CSASTPGQLPEQYF
TRBJ1-2 . . TRBV11-2 TGTGCCAGCAGCTTAGAGGCAGGGAGCTATGGCTACACCTTC CASSLEAGSYGYTF
TRBJ2-1 . . TRBV7-9 TGTGCCAGCAGCTTACAAGGGGACAATGAGCAGTTCTTC CASSLQGDNEQFF